Presented here are 8 T cell receptor beta chains from one specimen sequenced in a study of blood T cell repertoires in COVID-19. The assay was immunoSEQ multiplex PCR, and TCRdb's table has in-frame clones only and misses some. The data contain more than 200,000 clones, 84% of them singletons. The sample taken for sequencing was peripheral blood. These receptor sequences come from a man between 60 and 75 years old with acute or convalescent COVID-19.

The chain joins TRBV5-8 to TRBJ2-7, with D maybe TRBD2 (5 bases). Germline CDR1 is SGHTS and CDR2 is YDEGEE. The CDR3 length is 12 residues. Trimming cost V 5 bases and J 9 bases, with 15 bases left between them. CDR3 protein: CASSLRGAGQYF. The CDR3 coding sequence is TGTGCCAGCAGTCTCCGGGGAGCTGGGCAGTACTTC.

This clone was observed a handful of times. This chain joins TRBV7-8 and TRBJ2-7, with D maybe TRBD2 (6 bases). Germline V gene data show CDR1 as SGHVS and CDR2 as FQNEAQ. Trimming took off 5 bases at V and 1 base at J, with 18 bases between the two ends. The CDR3 runs to 16 residues. DNA of the CDR3: TGTGCCAGCAGCGGGACGAGCTGGAGGGGATCCTACGAGCAGTACTTC. This gives the protein CASSGTSWRGSYEQYF. Together with reference TRBV7-8 and TRBJ2-7, the CDR3 gives the full variable domain: GAGVSQSPRYKVAKRGQDVALRCDPISGHVSLFWYQQALGQGPEFLTYFQNEAQLDKSGLPSDRFFAERPEGSVSTLKIQRTQQEDSAVYLCASSGTSWRGSYEQYFGPGTRLTVT.

The rearrangement joins TRBV7-2 to TRBJ1-2; tentatively, D is TRBD1 (5 bases). This CDR3 spans 13 amino acids. The germline V and J ends were trimmed by 2 bases and 8 bases, with 12 bases remaining between them. The germline V gene has CDR1 SGHTA and CDR2 FQGNSA. CDR3 DNA sequence: TGTGCCAGCAGCTTATCCAGGGTGGAGGGCTACACCTTC. Protein product: CASSLSRVEGYTF.

The rearrangement joins TRBV2 to TRBJ1-1, with 7 bases fitting TRBD1. Germline lookup yields CDR1 SNHLY and CDR2 FYNNEI. The CDR3 loop spans 16 amino acids. Trimming at V came to 2 bases and at J to 0 bases, leaving 6 bases not matched to a gene. CDR3 sequence reads: CASSETRTGLNTEAFF. The CDR3 nucleotides are TGTGCCAGCAGTGAAACCCGGACAGGTCTGAACACTGAAGCTTTCTTT.

The rearrangement links TRBV19 to TRBJ1-6; a possible D gene is TRBD1 (6 bases). The CDR3 is 14 amino acids. CDR1 is LNHDA and CDR2 is SQIVND in the germline V gene (reference sequence). V was shortened by 7 bases and J by 7 bases, with 14 bases between the two germline ends. The CDR3 DNA is TGTGCCAGTACCTACAGGGTGGAGAATTCACCCCTCCACTTT. As protein: CASTYRVENSPLHF.

The V and J genes are TRBV30 and TRBJ1-2; D gene uncertain. The CDR3 has 13 residues. In germline, CDR1 is GTSNPN, CDR2 SVGIG (reference sequence). V lost 4 bases to trimming and J lost 2 bases, with 11 bases between them. CDR3 sequence (DNA): TGTGCCTGGAATTTGGTCGGGAACTATGGCTACACCTTC. The encoded protein is CAWNLVGNYGYTF.

The chain employs TRBV27 and TRBJ2-2; D gene ambiguous. V was pared by 6 bases and J by 5 bases, with 10 bases between. The CDR3 spans 13 residues. The germline CDR1 and CDR2 sequences are MNHEY and SMNVEV (reference sequence). The CDR3 here is CASSRSPTGELFF. The CDR3 DNA reads TGTGCCAGCAGCCGTAGCCCTACCGGGGAGCTGTTTTTT.

The rearrangement uses TRBV7-2 and TRBJ2-1, with 10 nucleotides matching TRBD2. J was trimmed by 7 bases and V by 5 bases; bases with no gene match: 8. The CDR3 runs 15 residues. The germline CDR1 and CDR2 sequences are SGHTA and FQGNSA. The CDR3 DNA sequence: TGTGCCAGCAGCAAAGTAGCGGGGGGAGGAAATGAGCAGTTCTTC. Amino acid sequence: CASSKVAGGGNEQFF. The full variable domain, with the rest looked up from reference TRBV7-2 and TRBJ2-1, is GAGVSQSPSNKVTEKGKDVELRCDPISGHTALYWYRQSLGQGLEFLIYFQGNSAPDKSGLPSDRFSAERTGGSVSTLTIQRTQQEDSAVYLCASSKVAGGGNEQFFGPGTRLTVL.